This is a list of T cell receptor beta chains from one sample in a study of prognosis after radiotherapy for stage I lung cancer. TCRdb recomputed calls from the multiplex PCR reads with MiXCR, one row per CDR3 protein. The data show approximately 17,000 distinct CDR3 sequences, with around 41% seen just once and about 43% held by the top ten. Sequences were derived from PBMCs, sampled before or after stereotactic body radiation therapy (not recorded which). The receptor set was obtained from a donor aged 50 or older with non-small cell lung cancer. Both conserved end residues are part of each CDR3. Each record gives: V gene, clone size, J gene, D gene, CDR3 DNA, CDR3 protein. The D gene is left open where the match is weak. Rows may omit the clone size; those that give it use once, few, many or a size class.

v_call: TRBV28
clone_size: .
j_call: TRBJ1-1
d_call: TRBD1
cdr3_nt: TGTGCCAGCAGTTGGACAGGGATGAACACTGAAGCTTTCTTT
cdr3_aa: CASSWTGMNTEAFF

v_call: TRBV9
clone_size: many
j_call: TRBJ2-2
d_call: .
cdr3_nt: TGTGCCAGCAGCTCAGGGTTGAGTAACACCGGGGAGCTGTTTTTT
cdr3_aa: CASSSGLSNTGELFF

v_call: TRBV6-1
clone_size: medium-sized
j_call: TRBJ2-7
d_call: TRBD1
cdr3_nt: TGTGCCAGCAGAACGGGACAGCGCTACGAGCAGTACTTC
cdr3_aa: CASRTGQRYEQYF

v_call: TRBV3-1
clone_size: few
j_call: TRBJ2-5
d_call: .
cdr3_nt: TGTGCCAGCAGCCAATTTACGAAAGAGACCCAGTACTTC
cdr3_aa: CASSQFTKETQYF

v_call: TRBV30
clone_size: many
j_call: TRBJ1-1
d_call: .
cdr3_nt: TGTGCCTGCCGGCAGCTCGTTAACACTGAAGCTTTCTTT
cdr3_aa: CACRQLVNTEAFF

v_call: TRBV6-1
clone_size: medium-sized
j_call: TRBJ1-5
d_call: .
cdr3_nt: TGTGCCAGCAGTGATGGTCAGCCCCAGCATTTT
cdr3_aa: CASSDGQPQHF

v_call: TRBV25-1
clone_size: .
j_call: TRBJ2-7
d_call: TRBD1
cdr3_nt: TGTGCCAGCAGTAAAACGGACAGGAGTGACTACGAGAAGTACTTC
cdr3_aa: CASSKTDRSDYEKYF

v_call: TRBV7-2
clone_size: .
j_call: TRBJ2-3
d_call: TRBD2
cdr3_nt: TGTGCCAGCAGCTTATGGGCCCCTCCCTCCGGGACTATTTTTCCCCCTAGCACAGATACGCAGTATTTT
cdr3_aa: CASSLWAPPSGTIFPPSTDTQYF

v_call: TRBV12-3/TRBV12-4
clone_size: .
j_call: TRBJ1-2
d_call: .
cdr3_nt: TGTGCCAGCAGTTTAGGGGTACGGGTCCCCTATGGCTACACCTTC
cdr3_aa: CASSLGVRVPYGYTF

v_call: TRBV24-1
clone_size: .
j_call: TRBJ2-7
d_call: .
cdr3_nt: TGTGCCACCAGTGATTTGAGCTACGGCAGCCCCTACGAGCAGTACTTC
cdr3_aa: CATSDLSYGSPYEQYF

v_call: TRBV9
clone_size: many
j_call: TRBJ1-3
d_call: TRBD1
cdr3_nt: TGTGCCAGCAGCGAGACACAAGGGACAGGAGCTTCTGGAAACACCATATATTTT
cdr3_aa: CASSETQGTGASGNTIYF

v_call: TRBV6-1
clone_size: many
j_call: TRBJ2-7
d_call: .
cdr3_nt: TGTGCCAGCAGCTTTGGAACCGACTACGAGCAGTACTTC
cdr3_aa: CASSFGTDYEQYF

v_call: TRBV27
clone_size: medium-sized
j_call: TRBJ1-2
d_call: .
cdr3_nt: TGTGCCAGCAGTTTATCCGACCCTAGGGTGGAAGCCCCCTATGGCTACACCTTC
cdr3_aa: CASSLSDPRVEAPYGYTF

v_call: TRBV28
clone_size: .
j_call: TRBJ2-1
d_call: TRBD2
cdr3_nt: TGTGCCAGCAGCGGGGGGACTAGCGGGAGGCCGAGCTCCTACAATGAGCAGTTCTTC
cdr3_aa: CASSGGTSGRPSSYNEQFF

v_call: TRBV20-1
clone_size: .
j_call: TRBJ1-6
d_call: .
cdr3_nt: TGCAGTGCTAGAGTGGCAGGGTTGAATTCACCCCTCCACTTT
cdr3_aa: CSARVAGLNSPLHF

v_call: TRBV20-1
clone_size: .
j_call: TRBJ2-7
d_call: .
cdr3_nt: TGCAGTGCTAGGCCTTTCCGAGACCAGCGGTACGAGCAGTACTTC
cdr3_aa: CSARPFRDQRYEQYF

v_call: TRBV20-1
clone_size: .
j_call: TRBJ2-1
d_call: TRBD2
cdr3_nt: TGCAGTGCTAGCCCCATCAGCGGGGCGTACAATGAGCAGTTCTTC
cdr3_aa: CSASPISGAYNEQFF

v_call: TRBV28
clone_size: .
j_call: TRBJ2-7
d_call: TRBD2
cdr3_nt: TGTGCCGGCAGGAATAGCGGGAGGTTTTACGAGCAGTACTTC
cdr3_aa: CAGRNSGRFYEQYF

v_call: TRBV7-9
clone_size: many
j_call: TRBJ1-3
d_call: .
cdr3_nt: TGTGCCAGCAGCTTACGGAACTCTGGAAACACCATATATTTT
cdr3_aa: CASSLRNSGNTIYF

v_call: TRBV6-2/TRBV6-3
clone_size: .
j_call: TRBJ2-1
d_call: TRBD1
cdr3_nt: TGTGCCAGCTCGACAGGGAATAATGAGCAGTTCTTC
cdr3_aa: CASSTGNNEQFF

v_call: TRBV15
clone_size: few
j_call: TRBJ1-2
d_call: TRBD1
cdr3_nt: TGTGCCACCAGCATTAGGACAGGCTCCTATGGCTACACCTTC
cdr3_aa: CATSIRTGSYGYTF

v_call: TRBV12-3/TRBV12-4
clone_size: .
j_call: TRBJ2-2
d_call: .
cdr3_nt: TGTGCCAGCAGTTTAGGGGCATCAAACACCGGGGAGCTGTTTTTT
cdr3_aa: CASSLGASNTGELFF

v_call: TRBV20-1
clone_size: many
j_call: TRBJ2-5
d_call: .
cdr3_nt: TGCAGTCAAAAGTACCAAGAGACCCAGTACTTC
cdr3_aa: CSQKYQETQYF

v_call: TRBV20-1
clone_size: many
j_call: TRBJ2-3
d_call: .
cdr3_nt: TGCAGTGCTAGAGATGTTCGGCGGGGTAGCACAGATACGCAGTATTTT
cdr3_aa: CSARDVRRGSTDTQYF

v_call: TRBV5-1
clone_size: .
j_call: TRBJ2-7
d_call: .
cdr3_nt: TGCGCCAGCAGCATCCGACAGCGGGCCTACGAGCAGTACTTC
cdr3_aa: CASSIRQRAYEQYF

v_call: TRBV5-5
clone_size: many
j_call: TRBJ1-1
d_call: .
cdr3_nt: TGTGCCAGCAGCTTGGGGTCGGCAATGGGCACTGAAGCTTTCTTT
cdr3_aa: CASSLGSAMGTEAFF

v_call: TRBV6-2/TRBV6-3
clone_size: .
j_call: TRBJ1-5
d_call: .
cdr3_nt: TGTGCCAGCAGGTCGTTGGGTATTCAGCCCCAGCATTTT
cdr3_aa: CASRSLGIQPQHF

v_call: TRBV5-1
clone_size: .
j_call: TRBJ1-2
d_call: .
cdr3_nt: TGCGCCAGCAGCTTCGAGGGGTACGGCTACACCTTC
cdr3_aa: CASSFEGYGYTF

v_call: TRBV28
clone_size: medium-sized
j_call: TRBJ2-7
d_call: TRBD2
cdr3_nt: TGTGCCAGCAGGAATAGCGGGAGGGTTTACGAGCAGTACTTC
cdr3_aa: CASRNSGRVYEQYF

v_call: TRBV28
clone_size: medium-sized
j_call: TRBJ1-2
d_call: .
cdr3_nt: TGTGCCAGCAGTTCTTTTGTCCGGTCCTATGGCTACACCTTC
cdr3_aa: CASSSFVRSYGYTF

v_call: TRBV28
clone_size: many
j_call: TRBJ1-1
d_call: .
cdr3_nt: TGTGCCAGCAGTTCCGGGGAGTGGACTGAAGCTTTCTTT
cdr3_aa: CASSSGEWTEAFF

v_call: TRBV5-6
clone_size: many
j_call: TRBJ2-7
d_call: TRBD2
cdr3_nt: TGTGCCAGCAGCTTGGGGGCAGCGGGAGGGTCCTGGGAGCAGTACTTC
cdr3_aa: CASSLGAAGGSWEQYF